This TCR beta chain stems from a study of blood T cell repertoires in COVID-19. Whole-study context: From the United States, Italy and Spain came samples of acute and convalescent COVID-19. Sample material is recorded as cDNA or gDNA derived from T cells, B-cell-depleted T cells, or PBMCs.

This clone was counted once. Profiled with immunoSEQ multiplex PCR; TCRdb holds only in-frame clones, not every one. The profile shows under 300,000 clones, approximately 84% of them singletons. V shed 3 bases and J shed 0 bases, with 6 bases lying between them. The CDR3 runs 13 residues. Germline V gene data show CDR1 as SGHDT and CDR2 as YYEEEE. The source is a human donor with COVID-19, enrolled during active disease. The donor label of this sample is uncertain. The source material was peripheral blood. The chain recombines TRBV5-6 with TRBJ1-1; D remains ambiguous. CDR3: CASSSRMNTEAFF. CDR3 DNA sequence: TGTGCCAGCAGCTCGAGGATGAACACTGAAGCTTTCTTT.